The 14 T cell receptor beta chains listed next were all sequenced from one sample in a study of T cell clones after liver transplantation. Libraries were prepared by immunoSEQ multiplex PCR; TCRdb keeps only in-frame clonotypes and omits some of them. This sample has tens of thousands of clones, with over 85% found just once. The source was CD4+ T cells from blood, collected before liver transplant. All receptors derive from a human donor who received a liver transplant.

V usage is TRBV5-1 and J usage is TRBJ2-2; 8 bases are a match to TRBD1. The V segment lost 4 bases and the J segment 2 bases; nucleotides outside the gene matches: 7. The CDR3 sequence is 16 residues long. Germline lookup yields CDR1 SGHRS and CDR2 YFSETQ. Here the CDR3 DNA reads TGCGCCAGCAGCACCGGACAGGGAGCCAACACCGGGGAGCTGTTTTTT. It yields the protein CASSTGQGANTGELFF.

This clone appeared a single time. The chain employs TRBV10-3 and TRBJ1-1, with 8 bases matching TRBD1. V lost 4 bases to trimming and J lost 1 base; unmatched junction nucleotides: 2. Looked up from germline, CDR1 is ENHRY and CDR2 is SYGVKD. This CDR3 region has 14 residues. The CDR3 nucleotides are TGTGCCATCAGTGGGGGACAGGCGAACACTGAAGCTTTCTTT. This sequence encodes CAISGGQANTEAFF.

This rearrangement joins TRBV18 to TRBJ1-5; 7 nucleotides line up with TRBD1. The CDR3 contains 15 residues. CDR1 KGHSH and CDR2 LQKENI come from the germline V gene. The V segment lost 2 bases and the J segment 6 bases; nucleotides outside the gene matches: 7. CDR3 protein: CASSPTRGQGQPQHF. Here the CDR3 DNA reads TGTGCCAGCTCACCAACGAGGGGGCAGGGTCAGCCCCAGCATTTT.

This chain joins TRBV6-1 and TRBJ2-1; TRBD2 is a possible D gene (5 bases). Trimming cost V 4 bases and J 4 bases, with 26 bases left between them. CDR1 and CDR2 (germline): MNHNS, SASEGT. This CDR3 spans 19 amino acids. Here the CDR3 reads CASSGGSRAGGWGYNEQFF. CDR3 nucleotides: TGTGCCAGCAGTGGAGGTAGTAGGGCAGGAGGATGGGGTTACAATGAGCAGTTCTTC.

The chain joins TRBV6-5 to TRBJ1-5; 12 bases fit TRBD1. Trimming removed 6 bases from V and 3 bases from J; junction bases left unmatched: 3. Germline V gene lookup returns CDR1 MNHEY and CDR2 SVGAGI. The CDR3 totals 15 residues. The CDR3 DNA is TGTGCCAGCAGGGGGACAGGGGGCTTCAATCAGCCCCAGCATTTT. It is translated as CASRGTGGFNQPQHF.

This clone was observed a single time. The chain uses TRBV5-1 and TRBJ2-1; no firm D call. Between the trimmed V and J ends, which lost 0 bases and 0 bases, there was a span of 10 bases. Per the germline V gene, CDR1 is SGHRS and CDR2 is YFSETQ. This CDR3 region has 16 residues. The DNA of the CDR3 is TGCGCCAGCAGCTTGGTCCTTCGCGGCTCCTACAATGAGCAGTTCTTC. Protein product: CASSLVLRGSYNEQFF. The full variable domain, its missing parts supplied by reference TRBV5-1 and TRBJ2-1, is KAGVTQTPRYLIKTRGQQVTLSCSPISGHRSVSWYQQTPGQGLQFLFEYFSETQRNKGNFPGRFSGRQFSNSRSEMNVSTLELGDSALYLCASSLVLRGSYNEQFFGPGTRLTVL.

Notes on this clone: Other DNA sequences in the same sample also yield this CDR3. This chain's CDR3 is CASSLQGATDTQYF. CDR3 nucleotides: TGTGCCAGCAGCTTGCAGGGGGCAACAGATACGCAGTATTTT. V gene TRBV5-6 combines with J gene TRBJ2-3; 8 bases are a match to TRBD1. The CDR3 covers 14 residues. After removal of 1 base from V and 3 bases from J, the junction contained 1 base not matched to a gene. CDR1 and CDR2 from the germline V gene are SGHDT and YYEEEE.

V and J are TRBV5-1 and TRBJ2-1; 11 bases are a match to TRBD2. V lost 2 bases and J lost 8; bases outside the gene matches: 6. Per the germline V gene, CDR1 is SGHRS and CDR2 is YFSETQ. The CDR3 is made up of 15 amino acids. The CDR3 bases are TGCGCCAGCAGCTTACTAGCGGGAGAAGGGTATGAGCAGTTCTTC. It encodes CASSLLAGEGYEQFF.

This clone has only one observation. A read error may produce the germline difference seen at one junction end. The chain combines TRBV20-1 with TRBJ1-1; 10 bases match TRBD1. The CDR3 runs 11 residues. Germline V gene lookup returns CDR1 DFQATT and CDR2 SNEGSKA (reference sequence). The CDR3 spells CSARFDRGHYF. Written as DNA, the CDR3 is TGCAGTGCTAGATTTGACAGGGGGCACTACTTT.

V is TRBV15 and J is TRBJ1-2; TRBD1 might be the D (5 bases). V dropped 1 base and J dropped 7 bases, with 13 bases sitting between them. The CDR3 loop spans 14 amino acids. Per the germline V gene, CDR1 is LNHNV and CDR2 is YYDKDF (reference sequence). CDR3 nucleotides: TGTGCCACCAGCAGAGTAGGGGCCTTAGTTGGCTACACCTTC. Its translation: CATSRVGALVGYTF.

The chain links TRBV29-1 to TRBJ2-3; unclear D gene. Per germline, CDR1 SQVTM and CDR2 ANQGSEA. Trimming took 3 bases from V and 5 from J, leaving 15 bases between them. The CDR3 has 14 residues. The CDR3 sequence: CSVDLFQARDTQYF. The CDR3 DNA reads TGCAGCGTTGATCTATTTCAAGCCCGAGATACGCAGTATTTT.

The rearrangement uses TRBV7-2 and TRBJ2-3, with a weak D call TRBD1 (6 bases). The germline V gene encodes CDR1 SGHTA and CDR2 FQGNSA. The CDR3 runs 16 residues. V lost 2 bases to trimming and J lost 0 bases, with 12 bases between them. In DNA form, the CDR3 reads TGTGCCAGCAGCTTACGACAGGTGACTAGCACAGATACGCAGTATTTT. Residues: CASSLRQVTSTDTQYF.

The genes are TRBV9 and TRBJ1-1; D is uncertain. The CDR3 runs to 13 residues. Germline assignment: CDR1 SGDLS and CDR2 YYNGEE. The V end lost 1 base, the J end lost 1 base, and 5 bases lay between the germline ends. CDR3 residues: CASSVKGNTEAFF. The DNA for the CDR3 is TGTGCCAGCAGCGTAAAGGGGAACACTGAAGCTTTCTTT.

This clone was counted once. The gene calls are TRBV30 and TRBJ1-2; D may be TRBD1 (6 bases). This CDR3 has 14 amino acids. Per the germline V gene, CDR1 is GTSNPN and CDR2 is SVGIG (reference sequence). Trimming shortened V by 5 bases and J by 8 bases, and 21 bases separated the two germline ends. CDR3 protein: CAWAPTGAGEGYTF. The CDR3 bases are TGTGCCTGGGCCCCGACAGGCGCGGGGGAGGGCTACACCTTC.